Listed below are T cell receptor beta chains from one sample, sequenced in a study of cytomegalovirus exposure and HLA in healthy donors. Measured with immunoSEQ multiplex PCR; TCRdb has only the in-frame clones, and not every one. Of 150,000 to 190,000 clones listed, 75% are singletons. Source material: PBMCs. The receptors were gathered from a man aged 18-30 years in good health and CMV-seronegative. Each CDR3 is given without its conserved first and last residue.

V gene: TRBV7-9; CDR3 protein: ASGPTALTGAPETQY
V gene: TRBV28; CDR3 protein: ASSFWGARIYEQY
V gene: TRBV19; CDR3 protein: ASEKAGFADTQY
V gene: TRBV7-9; CDR3 protein: ASSLMVTLGETQY
V gene: TRBV9; CDR3 protein: ASSVVGQGYHEQF
V gene: TRBV4-3; CDR3 protein: ASSQVGGGGELF
V gene: TRBV5-1; CDR3 protein: ASRPGGDYGYT
V gene: TRBV5-4; CDR3 protein: ASSWGPGLAGNEQF
V gene: TRBV5-6; CDR3 protein: ASSFGQNEQF
V gene: TRBV5-4; CDR3 protein: ASSYQYNEQF
V gene: TRBV7-2; CDR3 protein: ASSKSDWEETQY